This TCR beta chain was retrieved from a study of T cells after yellow fever vaccination. MiXCR, run by TCRdb on the 5' RACE reads, gives a single entry per CDR3 protein. Of 500,000 to 650,000 distinct CDR3 sequences listed, 9% to 15% are singletons. CDR3 size: 15 residues. Trimming took 3 bases from V and 1 from J, leaving 10 bases between them. Germline CDR1 LNHDA, CDR2 SQIVND (reference sequence). This clonotype was found a few times. V usage is TRBV19 and J usage is TRBJ2-4; perhaps D is TRBD1 or TRBD2 (5 bases each). The sequence was obtained from a man aged 25 to 45 who received the YFV17D yellow fever vaccine. The sample here was PBMCs, taken on the day of the yellow fever booster vaccination. The CDR3 protein is CASSIEGTAKNIQYF. Written as DNA, the CDR3 is TGTGCCAGTAGTATTGAGGGGACGGCCAAAAACATTCAGTACTTC. Full variable domain (outside the CDR3, taken from reference TRBV19 and TRBJ2-4): DGGITQSPKYLFRKEGQNVTLSCEQNLNHDAMYWYRQDPGQGLRLIYYSQIVNDFQKGDIAEGYSVSREKKESFPLTVTSAQKNPTAFYLCASSIEGTAKNIQYFGAGTRLSVL.